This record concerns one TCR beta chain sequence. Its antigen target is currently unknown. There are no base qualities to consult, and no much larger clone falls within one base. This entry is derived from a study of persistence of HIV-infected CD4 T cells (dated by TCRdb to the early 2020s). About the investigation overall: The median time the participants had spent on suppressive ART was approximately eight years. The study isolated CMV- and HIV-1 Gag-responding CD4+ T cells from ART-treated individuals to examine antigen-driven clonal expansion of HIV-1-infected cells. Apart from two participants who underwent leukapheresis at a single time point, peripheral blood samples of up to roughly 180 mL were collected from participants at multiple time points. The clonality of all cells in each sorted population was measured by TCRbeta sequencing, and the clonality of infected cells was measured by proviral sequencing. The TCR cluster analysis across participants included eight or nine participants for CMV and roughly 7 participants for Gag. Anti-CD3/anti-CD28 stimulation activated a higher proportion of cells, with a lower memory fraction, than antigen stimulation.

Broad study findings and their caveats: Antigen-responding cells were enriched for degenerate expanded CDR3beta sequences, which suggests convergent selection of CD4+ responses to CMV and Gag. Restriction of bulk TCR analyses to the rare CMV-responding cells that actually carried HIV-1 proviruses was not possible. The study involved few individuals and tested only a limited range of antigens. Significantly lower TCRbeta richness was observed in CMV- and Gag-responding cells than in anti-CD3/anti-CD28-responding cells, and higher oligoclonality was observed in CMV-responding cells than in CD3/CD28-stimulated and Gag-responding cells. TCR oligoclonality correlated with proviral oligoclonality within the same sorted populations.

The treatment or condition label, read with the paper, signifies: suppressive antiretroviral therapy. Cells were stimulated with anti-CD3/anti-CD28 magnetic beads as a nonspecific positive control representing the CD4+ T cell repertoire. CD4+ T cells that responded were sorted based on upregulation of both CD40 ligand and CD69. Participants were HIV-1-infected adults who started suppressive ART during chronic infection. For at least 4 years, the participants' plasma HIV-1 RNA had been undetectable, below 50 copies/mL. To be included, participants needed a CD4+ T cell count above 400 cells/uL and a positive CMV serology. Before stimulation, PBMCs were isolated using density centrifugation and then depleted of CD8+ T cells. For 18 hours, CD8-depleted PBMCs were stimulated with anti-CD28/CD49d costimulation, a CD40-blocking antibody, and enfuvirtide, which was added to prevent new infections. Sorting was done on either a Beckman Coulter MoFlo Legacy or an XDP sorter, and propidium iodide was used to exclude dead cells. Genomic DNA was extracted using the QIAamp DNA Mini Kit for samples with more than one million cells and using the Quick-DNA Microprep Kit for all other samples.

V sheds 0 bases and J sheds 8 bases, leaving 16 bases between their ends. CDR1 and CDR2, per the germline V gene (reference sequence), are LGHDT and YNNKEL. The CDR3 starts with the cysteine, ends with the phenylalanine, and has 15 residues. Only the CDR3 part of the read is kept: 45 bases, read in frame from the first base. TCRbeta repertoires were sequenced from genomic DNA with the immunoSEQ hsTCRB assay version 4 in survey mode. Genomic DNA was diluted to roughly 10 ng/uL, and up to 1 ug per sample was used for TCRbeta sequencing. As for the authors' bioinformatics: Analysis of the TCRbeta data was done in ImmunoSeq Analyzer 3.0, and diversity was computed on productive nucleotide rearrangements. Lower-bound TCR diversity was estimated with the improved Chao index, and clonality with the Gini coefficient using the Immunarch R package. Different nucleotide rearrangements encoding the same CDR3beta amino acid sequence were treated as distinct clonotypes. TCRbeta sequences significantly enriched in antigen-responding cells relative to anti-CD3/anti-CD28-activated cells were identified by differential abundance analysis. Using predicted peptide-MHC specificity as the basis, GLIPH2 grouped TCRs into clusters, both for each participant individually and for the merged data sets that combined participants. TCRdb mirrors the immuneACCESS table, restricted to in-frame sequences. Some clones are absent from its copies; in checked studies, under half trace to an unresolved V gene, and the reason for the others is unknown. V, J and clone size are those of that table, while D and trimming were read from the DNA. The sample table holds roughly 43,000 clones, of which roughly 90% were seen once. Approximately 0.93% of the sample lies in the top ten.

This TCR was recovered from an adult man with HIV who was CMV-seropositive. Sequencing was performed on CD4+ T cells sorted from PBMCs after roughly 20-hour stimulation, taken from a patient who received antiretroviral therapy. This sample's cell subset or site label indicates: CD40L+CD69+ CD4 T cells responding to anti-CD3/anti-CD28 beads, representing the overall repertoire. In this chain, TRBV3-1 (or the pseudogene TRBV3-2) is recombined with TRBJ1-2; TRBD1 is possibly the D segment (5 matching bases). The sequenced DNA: TGTGCCAGCAGCCAAGATGGGGCTCGCCCCTGGGGCTACACCTTC. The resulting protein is CASSQDGARPWGYTF.